The 6 T cell receptor beta chains below all came from one sample that was sequenced in a study of T cells after yellow fever vaccination (dated by TCRdb to between 2018 and 2020). The protocol used for the library was 5' RACE. Instrument on record: Illumina NovaSeq 6000. TCRdb reprocessing: public reads trimmed at Q25 with fastp, clones called with MiXCR, in-frame beta chains kept. Every distinct CDR3 protein forms one entry, paired with its most common genes and DNA. This sample holds around 260,000 distinct CDR3 sequences; approximately 5.2% were observed only once. The ten largest make up roughly 3.4% of the sample. This sample's treatment or condition label indicates: live attenuated yellow fever vaccine strain. The source was CD4+ T cells sorted from PBMCs, collected on the day of the yellow fever booster vaccination. These receptors were collected from a man between 18 and 35 years old who received the YFV17D yellow fever vaccine.

This chain connects TRBV12-3 or TRBV12-4 to TRBJ1-2; D might be TRBD1 (5 bases). Trimming shortened V by 3 bases and J by 8 bases, and 16 bases separated the two germline ends. The CDR3 runs 14 residues. The CDR3 sequence: CASSFGGAPGGYTF. In DNA form, the CDR3 reads TGTGCCAGCAGTTTTGGCGGGGCTCCGGGAGGCTACACCTTC.

V usage is TRBV7-3 and J usage is TRBJ2-5; TRBD1 is a possible D gene (5 bases). Trimming took 2 bases from V and 5 from J, leaving 15 bases between them. In germline, CDR1 is SGHTA, CDR2 FQGTGA. The CDR3 is made up of 15 amino acids. As DNA, the CDR3 is TGTGCCAGCAGCTTAGGGGCAGGGATGTCGGAGACCCAGTACTTC. Translation: CASSLGAGMSETQYF.

This clonotype was picked up many times. The chain uses TRBV7-8 and TRBJ1-5, with D tentatively TRBD1 (6 bases). CDR3 size: 14 residues. The V gene's germline CDR1 is SGHVS and CDR2 FQNEAQ. V was cut by 5 bases and J by 5 bases, with 13 bases left in between. CDR3 bases: TGTGCCAGCAGCATAGACAGGATGCATCAGCCCCAGCATTTT. This codes for CASSIDRMHQPQHF.

The table lists this clonotype with a few counts. The chain couples TRBV12-3 or TRBV12-4 to TRBJ1-3, with unresolved D. This CDR3 is 15 amino acids long. V was cut by 7 bases and J by 2 bases, with 15 bases left in between. The CDR3 DNA sequence: TGTGCCAGCAACCCCTTCCGGGCAGCTGGAAACACCATATATTTT. It specifies CASNPFRAAGNTIYF.

Only a few counts were recorded for this clonotype. The J gene is TRBJ2-3, the V gene TRBV28; D uncertain. The CDR3 covers 18 residues. Germline V gives CDR1 MDHEN, CDR2 SYDVKM. The germline V and J ends were trimmed by 0 bases and 1 base, with 17 bases remaining between them. As DNA, the CDR3 is TGTGCCAGCAGTTTATGGTCCGAACGGGCACGAGGCACAGATACGCAGTATTTT. It yields the protein CASSLWSERARGTDTQYF.

In its sample, this clonotype was seen a few times. The chain couples TRBV11-3 to TRBJ2-2, with 9 bases lining up with TRBD1. Germline trimming cut 4 bases from V and 2 bases from J; bases unmatched to any gene: 8. The V gene's germline CDR1 is SGHNT and CDR2 YENEEA. This CDR3 is 17 amino acids long. The DNA of the CDR3 is TGTGCCAGCAGCTGGGATTACAGGGGGCCAAACACCGGGGAGCTGTTTTTT. This translates into CASSWDYRGPNTGELFF. Using reference TRBV11-3 and TRBJ2-2 for the parts outside the CDR3, the full variable domain is EAGVVQSPRYKIIEKKQPVAFWCNPISGHNTLYWYLQNLGQGPELLIRYENEEAVDDSQLPKDRFSAERLKGVDSTLKIQPAELGDSAVYLCASSWDYRGPNTGELFFGEGSRLTVL.